This record looks at one TCR beta chain sequence and its context. Its antigen is as yet unknown. Healthy Caucasians from Russia aged about 6 to 90 served as donors. Per sample, extraction of total RNA gave at least 6 micrograms in every case. The authors ran a second PCR of roughly 6 to 12 cycles using a sample-barcoded 5' primer and a J-beta primer mix. Each CDR3 protein is one row after TCRdb ran MiXCR on the 5' RACE reads. Of about 720,000 distinct CDR3 sequences in the sample, roughly 20% were seen once. The CDR3 totals 14 residues. V was clipped by 6 bases and J by 4 bases, with 18 bases between them. Germline CDR1 DFQATT, CDR2 SNEGSKA (reference sequence). This specimen comes from a study of blood T cells in healthy people across ages. Study conclusions and caveats: Donors of long life had a larger count of naive CD4+ cells and greater diversity than aged donors. Unsorted PBMCs prevented conclusive naive versus antigen-experienced comparison.

The receptor was derived from a man between 65 and 85 years old in good health. Sequencing was performed on blood. The J gene is TRBJ1-2, the V gene TRBV20-1; TRBD1 might be the D (5 bases). CDR3 sequence (DNA): TGCAGTGCCCGCGCCTTAGCGACAGTCTATGGCTACACCTTC. This gives the protein CSARALATVYGYTF.